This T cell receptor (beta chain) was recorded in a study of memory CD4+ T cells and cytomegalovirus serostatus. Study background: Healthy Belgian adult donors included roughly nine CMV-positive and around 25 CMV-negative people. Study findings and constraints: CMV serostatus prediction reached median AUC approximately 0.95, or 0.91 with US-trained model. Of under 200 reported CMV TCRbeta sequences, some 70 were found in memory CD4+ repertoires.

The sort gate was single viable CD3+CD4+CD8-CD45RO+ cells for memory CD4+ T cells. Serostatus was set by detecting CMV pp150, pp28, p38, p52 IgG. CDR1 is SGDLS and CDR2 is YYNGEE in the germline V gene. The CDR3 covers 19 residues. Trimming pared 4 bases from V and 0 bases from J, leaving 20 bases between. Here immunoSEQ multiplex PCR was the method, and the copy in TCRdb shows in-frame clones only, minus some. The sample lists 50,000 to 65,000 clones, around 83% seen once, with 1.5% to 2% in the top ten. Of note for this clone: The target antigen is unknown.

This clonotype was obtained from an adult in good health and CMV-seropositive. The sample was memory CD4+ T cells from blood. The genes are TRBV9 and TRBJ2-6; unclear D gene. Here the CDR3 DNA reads TGTGCCAGCAGCCGCAGACTGTTAGGTACTCGCTCTGGGGCCAACGTCCTGACTTTC. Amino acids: CASSRRLLGTRSGANVLTF.